These 25 T cell receptor beta chains were sequenced from one sample in a study of blood T cell repertoires in COVID-19. The table came from immunoSEQ multiplex PCR; TCRdb's copy has only in-frame clones and leaves some out. The data hold roughly 410,000 clones, with approximately 90% observed a single time. Material: peripheral blood. The receptors come from a woman aged 40 to 49 with COVID-19, enrolled during active disease.

This sequence joins TRBV10-3 and TRBJ2-7; 7 bases line up with TRBD1. The ends lost 7 bases at V and 1 base at J; junction bases unmatched: 10. Germline V gene data show CDR1 as ENHRY and CDR2 as SYGVKD. The CDR3 loop spans 15 amino acids. The CDR3 spells CAIMAEGGESYEQYF. The CDR3 DNA reads as TGTGCCATCATGGCGGAAGGGGGCGAGTCCTACGAGCAGTACTTC.

The chain couples TRBV12-3 or TRBV12-4 to TRBJ1-6, with D unresolved. Deletions cut 2 bases from V and 9 bases from J, with 5 bases between. There are 12 residues in the CDR3. CDR3 nucleotide sequence: TGTGCCAGCAGTTTATGGAGTTCACCCCTCCACTTT. It is translated as CASSLWSSPLHF.

The chain has TRBV3-1 (or the pseudogene TRBV3-2) and TRBJ1-1; TRBD1 is a possible D gene (6 bases). CDR1 LGHDT and CDR2 YNNKEL come from the germline V gene (reference sequence). Trimming pared 4 bases from V and 1 base from J, leaving 13 bases between. CDR3 length: 15 amino acids. The CDR3 coding sequence is TGTGCCAGCAGCCCCATTCCACAGGGGAACACTGAAGCTTTCTTT. Translating it yields CASSPIPQGNTEAFF.

This clone was counted between two and nine times. This chain joins TRBV6-5 and TRBJ1-1; TRBD1 agrees at 7 bases. V lost 5 bases and J lost 3; bases outside the gene matches: 9. Germline V gene data show CDR1 as MNHEY and CDR2 as SVGAGI. CDR3 length: 15 amino acids. CDR3 sequence (DNA): TGTGCCAGCAGTCCTCTCACAGGGGTTGACACTGAAGCTTTCTTT. This encodes CASSPLTGVDTEAFF.

V usage is TRBV4-3 and J usage is TRBJ1-1; D unclear. Trimming took 0 bases from V and 10 from J, leaving 12 bases between them. This CDR3 has 13 residues. The germline V gene encodes CDR1 LGHNA and CDR2 YSLEER. CDR3 in amino acids: CASSQELGGRAFF. The CDR3 DNA reads TGCGCCAGCAGCCAAGAATTGGGTGGGAGAGCTTTCTTT.

The chain links TRBV6-2 or TRBV6-3 to TRBJ2-3; 8 bases are a match to TRBD1. The CDR3 consists of 20 residues. CDR1 and CDR2 (germline): MNHEY, SVGEGT. With 2 bases clipped from V and 1 base from J, the junction kept 17 bases outside the gene matches. The CDR3 loop is CASSYDLWTGPEGGTDTQYF. The CDR3 coding sequence is TGTGCCAGCAGTTACGATCTTTGGACAGGGCCCGAAGGGGGCACAGATACGCAGTATTTT.

The chain carries TRBV15 and TRBJ1-5; D gene uncertain. Germline V gene data show CDR1 as LNHNV and CDR2 as YYDKDF (reference sequence). There are 13 residues in the CDR3. V was pared by 0 bases and J by 9 bases, with 9 bases between. In nucleotides, the CDR3 is TGTGCCACCAGCAGAGAAAACTGGAGGCCCCAGCATTTT. Its translation is CATSRENWRPQHF.

V and J are TRBV7-6 and TRBJ2-1; D perhaps matches TRBD1 (6 bases). This CDR3 spans 15 amino acids. Germline V gene lookup returns CDR1 SGHVS and CDR2 FNYEAQ. V lost 5 bases, J lost 4 bases, and 15 bases lay in between. Written as DNA, the CDR3 is TGTGCCAGCAGCCTGAGGACAGCAAAGTACAATGAGCAGTTCTTC. Translating it yields CASSLRTAKYNEQFF.

The chain carries TRBV30 and TRBJ1-4; perhaps TRBD1 as D (5 bases). Germline CDR1 GTSNPN, CDR2 SVGIG (reference sequence). Deletions cut 2 bases from V and 4 bases from J, with 11 bases between. The CDR3 covers 14 residues. CDR3 in DNA: TGTGCCTGGAGTTCTACAGGATTTAATGAAAAACTGTTTTTT. It encodes CAWSSTGFNEKLFF.

The chain links TRBV18 to TRBJ2-7; tentative D call: TRBD1 (6 bases). Germline V gene sequence: CDR1 KGHSH, CDR2 LQKENI. V was shortened by 2 bases and J by 6 bases, with 11 bases between the two germline ends. This CDR3 has 13 residues. In DNA, the CDR3 is TGTGCCAGCTCACCAAGGACAGAGACCGAGCAGTACTTC. Amino acids: CASSPRTETEQYF.

A word on this clone: In the same sample, other DNA sequences code for this CDR3. The chain joins TRBV5-1 to TRBJ1-5, with 8 bases identical to TRBD1. V lost 2 bases to trimming and J lost 7 bases; unmatched junction nucleotides: 5. The CDR3 has 14 amino acids. Germline-derived CDR1 and CDR2 are SGHRS and YFSETQ. As DNA, the CDR3 is TGCGCCAGCAGCTTAACAGGGGGGGACCAGCCCCAGCATTTT. This codes for CASSLTGGDQPQHF.

V gene TRBV6-6 combines with J gene TRBJ2-7; tentatively, D is TRBD2 (6 bases). Germline V gene lookup returns CDR1 MNHNY and CDR2 SVGAGI (reference sequence). CDR3 length equals 14 residues. Trimming took off 10 bases at V and 6 bases at J, with 22 bases between the two ends. The CDR3 loop reads CATLAEMTGGEQYF. CDR3 nucleotides: TGTGCCACCTTAGCGGAGATGACCGGGGGCGAGCAGTACTTC.

This rearrangement joins TRBV18 to TRBJ1-1; 7 nucleotides line up with TRBD1. Germline V gene data show CDR1 as KGHSH and CDR2 as LQKENI. V shed 8 bases and J 4 bases; nucleotides not matched to a gene: 7. This CDR3 is built from 13 residues. The CDR3 sequence is CASPQGVGTEAFF. Here the CDR3 DNA reads TGTGCCAGCCCCCAGGGGGTGGGCACTGAAGCTTTCTTT.

The chain is built from TRBV18 and TRBJ2-7, with 7 bases identical to TRBD1. V lost 5 bases, J lost 5 bases, and 18 bases stayed unmatched. CDR1 is KGHSH and CDR2 is LQKENI in the germline V gene. CDR3 length equals 17 residues. CDR3 DNA sequence: TGTGCCAGCTCATCTTTCGATAAGACAGGGAATCGGGACGAGCAGTACTTC. This sequence encodes CASSSFDKTGNRDEQYF.

The chain links TRBV11-2 to TRBJ2-5; 7 bases fit TRBD1. The CDR3 contains 14 residues. Germline values: CDR1 SGHAT, CDR2 FQNNGV. V shed 4 bases, J shed 1 base, and the junction held 3 bases outside the gene matches. CDR3: CASSWGQFQETQYF. The CDR3 region has the DNA TGTGCCAGCAGCTGGGGACAGTTCCAAGAGACCCAGTACTTC. The full variable domain, with the rest looked up from reference TRBV11-2 and TRBJ2-5, is EAGVAQSPRYKIIEKRQSVAFWCNPISGHATLYWYQQILGQGPKLLIQFQNNGVVDDSQLPKDRFSAERLKGVDSTLKIQPAKLEDSAVYLCASSWGQFQETQYFGPGTRLLVL.

This clone was seen a single time. The gene calls are TRBV19 and TRBJ1-5, with D unclear. There are 12 residues in the CDR3. CDR1 is LNHDA and CDR2 is SQIVND in the germline V gene (reference sequence). With 7 bases removed from V and 4 bases from J, the gap between germline ends came to 8 bases. Written as DNA, the CDR3 is TGTGCCAGTAAGGAGCCGAATCAGCCCCAGCATTTT. This gives the protein CASKEPNQPQHF.

This clone was counted a single time. V gene TRBV6-5 combines with J gene TRBJ1-1; 10 bases agree with TRBD1. With 4 bases clipped from V and 4 bases from J, the junction kept 3 bases outside the gene matches. From germline, CDR1 is MNHEY and CDR2 SVGAGI. The CDR3 length is 14 residues. CDR3 amino acids: CASSWTGGSTEAFF. CDR3 sequence (DNA): TGTGCCAGCAGTTGGACAGGGGGGAGCACTGAAGCTTTCTTT.

The V and J genes are TRBV6-6 and TRBJ2-5; the match to TRBD1 covers 9 bases. This CDR3 has 11 residues. V gave up 5 bases and J gave up 13 bases; unmatched junction bases: 5. Germline V gene sequence: CDR1 MNHNY, CDR2 SVGAGI (reference sequence). This chain's CDR3 is CASSPGTGLYF. The CDR3 DNA is TGTGCCAGCAGTCCTGGGACAGGGCTGTACTTC.

The chain uses TRBV6-5 and TRBJ1-6; D not resolved. Germline values: CDR1 MNHEY, CDR2 SVGAGI. There are 15 residues in the CDR3. Trimming removed 5 bases from V and 7 bases from J, with 15 bases in between. As DNA, the CDR3 is TGTGCCAGCAGTCCCGCCCAAGCCCTAAATTCACCCCTCCACTTT. Its protein is CASSPAQALNSPLHF.

The V call is TRBV10-1, the J call TRBJ2-7; no definite D call. The CDR3 extends over 15 amino acids. CDR1 is WNHNN, CDR2 SYGVQD, per germline (reference sequence). The germline V and J ends were trimmed by 3 bases and 4 bases, with 16 bases remaining between them. CDR3 bases: TGCGCCAGCAGTGATCCCCCTTGGAGCTGGTACGAGCAGTACTTC. It yields the protein CASSDPPWSWYEQYF.

This chain joins TRBV15 and TRBJ2-7; TRBD1 agrees at 11 bases. CDR1 and CDR2 (germline): LNHNV, YYDKDF (reference sequence). Trimming removed 5 bases from V and 5 bases from J; junction bases left unmatched: 11. The CDR3 extends over 16 amino acids. This CDR3 reads CATSFARDRGSDEQYF. CDR3 nucleotides: TGTGCCACCAGCTTTGCCCGGGACAGGGGGTCTGACGAGCAGTACTTC.

This clone appeared a few times. The chain joins TRBV7-2 to TRBJ1-2, with 8 bases aligning to TRBD1. From germline, CDR1 is SGHTA and CDR2 FQGNSA. CDR3 length equals 14 residues. Trimming cost V 4 bases and J 3 bases; bases outside gene matches: 4. CDR3 region: CASSWTGPDYGYTF. The CDR3 coding sequence is TGTGCCAGCAGCTGGACAGGGCCTGACTATGGCTACACCTTC. Filled out from reference TRBV7-2 and TRBJ1-2, the complete variable domain reads GAGVSQSPSNKVTEKGKDVELRCDPISGHTALYWYRQSLGQGLEFLIYFQGNSAPDKSGLPSDRFSAERTGGSVSTLTIQRTQQEDSAVYLCASSWTGPDYGYTFGSGTRLTVV.

The chain combines TRBV5-1 with TRBJ2-5; the D gene is possibly TRBD2 (7 bases). The CDR3 is 15 residues long. The germline CDR1 and CDR2 sequences are SGHRS and YFSETQ. The V end lost 7 bases, the J end lost 0 bases, and 16 bases lay between the germline ends. CDR3 in DNA: TGCGCCAGCGGGGGGGCGGGCTTGTACCAAGAGACCCAGTACTTC. Its protein is CASGGAGLYQETQYF.

The CDR3 spells CASSSSIGGLAGGPSGQETQYF. CDR3 nucleotide sequence: TGTGCCAGCAGTTCATCTATAGGAGGTCTAGCGGGGGGGCCTTCGGGACAAGAGACCCAGTACTTC. The chain uses TRBV28 and TRBJ2-5, with 12 nucleotides matching TRBD2. V trimming: 4 bases; J trimming: 2 bases; junction bases outside the gene matches: 23. There are 22 residues in the CDR3. Germline V CDR1 and CDR2: MDHEN, SYDVKM.

The chain is built from TRBV24-1 and TRBJ1-2, with D tentatively TRBD1 (6 bases). This CDR3 is 12 amino acids long. Trimming cost V 6 bases and J 2 bases, with 6 bases left between them. In germline, CDR1 is KGHDR, CDR2 SFDVKD. CDR3 sequence reads: CATSTGNYGYTF. CDR3 DNA: TGTGCCACCAGTACAGGGAACTATGGCTACACCTTC.